This is a list of T cell receptor beta chains from one sample in a study of blood T cell repertoires in COVID-19. The repertoire was sequenced with immunoSEQ multiplex PCR; TCRdb's copy has only in-frame clones and lacks some. The table has fewer than 150,000 clones, under 85% seen once. The sequenced sample was PBMCs or T cells enriched from blood (not recorded which). Receptors were obtained from a man aged 30-40 years who had recovered from COVID-19. Each CDR3 is given with its conserved first and last residue.

15 TRBV6-1 CASSEAAGHLYEQYF
14 TRBV9 CASSVAGLVNEQFF
15 TRBV3-1/TRBV3-2 CASSQVVEGNQPQHF
11 TRBV29-1 CSGIDRAGYTF
13 TRBV19 CASSPANTGELFF
16 TRBV19 CASSIVFGQLYNEQFF
13 TRBV19 CASSPDRDAEAFF
14 TRBV5-1 CASSLMGGSYEQYF
15 TRBV5-1 CASSLSAGGPGELFF
14 TRBV6-5 CASSFRQGDQPQHF
14 TRBV2 CASLDRGQSYEQYF
14 TRBV27 CASSSRGRAYEQYF
15 TRBV5-1 CASSLRAGGNSPLHF
13 TRBV6-1 CASSEEGPRKAFF
13 TRBV5-1 CASSQTGNTEAFF
13 TRBV30 CAWEQGVGNTIYF
14 TRBV27 CASSLAGTGEKLFF
16 TRBV9 CASSVGSGDYSYGYTF
17 TRBV24-1 CATSDSRAGFSGNTIYF
12 TRBV7-9 CASSLLSYGYTF
14 TRBV2 CASSLDRDNQPQHF
13 TRBV5-1 CASSQRTENEQFF
13 TRBV7-3 CASSSLFGVAQYF
13 TRBV18 CASSARENTEAFF
12 TRBV19 CASSGQGYGYTF
17 TRBV5-1 CASSPRGGSGNTGELFF
13 TRBV2 CASSRTGGNGYTF
16 TRBV4-2 CASSQEGTERNEKLFF